This T cell receptor delta chain was identified in a study of Vδ1+ human thymocytes. This clone was found a few times. What it binds is unknown. The template was reverse-transcribed extracted RNA. The CDR3 regions were amplified by multiplex PCR from V-gene primers to a constant-region primer. TCRdb re-called the multiplex PCR reads using CATT. The table records roughly 56,000 delta-chain clones, about 15% of them present only once. Study-wide points: Thymic TRG and TRD repertoires appeared highly polyclonal.

The CDR3 spans 14 residues. Germline V gene data show CDR1 as TSWWSYY and CDR2 as QGS. V dropped 3 bases and J dropped 0 bases, with 8 bases sitting between them. The gene calls are TRDV1 and TRDJ1, with D unresolved. The origin of this receptor is a girl less than two years old who had congenital heart surgery. The specimen was Vdelta1+ gamma-delta thymocytes from the thymus. Described subset: FACS-sorted CD3+ TCRalphabeta- TCRVdelta1+ TCRVdelta2- thymocytes. The CDR3 protein is CALGESFNTDKLIF. CDR3 DNA sequence: TGTGCTCTTGGGGAGTCCTTTAACACCGATAAACTCATCTTT.